This is a list of T cell receptor beta chains from one sample in a study of cytomegalovirus exposure and HLA in healthy donors. Profiled with immunoSEQ multiplex PCR; TCRdb holds only in-frame clones, not every one. The repertoire includes about 130,000 clones, about 74% of them detected once, and around 2% sits in the top ten. Sequencing input: PBMCs. These receptors were collected from a man aged 25 to 40 in good health and CMV-seronegative. Each CDR3 is given with its conserved first and last residue. A D gene is named only where the DNA matches it firmly. The size of a clone is reported for some rows only, either as once, few or many, or as a class for expanded clones.

V	J	size	D	CDR3	DNA
TRBV7-3	TRBJ2-2	-	TRBD2	CASSPFGEGLLRDTGELFF	TGTGCCAGCAGCCCGTTCGGGGAGGGCCTTCTTCGGGACACCGGGGAGCTGTTTTTT
TRBV7-6	TRBJ2-2	-	-	CASSPGRVTGELFF	TGTGCCAGCAGCCCTGGTCGGGTCACCGGGGAGCTGTTTTTT
TRBV19	TRBJ2-7	-	TRBD1	CASSMTGGAGEQYF	TGTGCCAGTAGTATGACAGGGGGCGCGGGGGAGCAGTACTTC
TRBV9	TRBJ2-3	-	-	CASSPRGRNTQYF	TGTGCCAGCAGCCCGAGAGGGCGGAATACGCAGTATTTT
TRBV7-9	TRBJ2-3	-	-	CAGSLRSPTDTQYF	TGTGCCGGCTCATTACGTTCCCCCACAGATACGCAGTATTTT
TRBV10-3	TRBJ2-1	few	-	CAISDLAWSSYNEQFF	TGTGCCATCAGTGATTTAGCTTGGAGCTCCTACAATGAGCAGTTCTTC
TRBV9	TRBJ2-3	few	-	CASSPGRGAWDTQYF	TGTGCCAGCAGCCCAGGGCGCGGCGCGTGGGATACGCAGTATTTT
TRBV15	TRBJ2-7	-	-	CATSSSYEQYF	TGTGCCACCAGCTCCAGCTACGAGCAGTACTTC
TRBV5-4	TRBJ2-5	-	-	CASSPTREYSETQYF	TGTGCCAGCAGCCCAACCCGGGAGTATAGTGAGACCCAGTACTTC
TRBV5-8	TRBJ2-7	once	TRBD1	CASSPPGQNYEQYF	TGTGCCAGCAGTCCACCGGGACAGAACTACGAGCAGTACTTC
TRBV27	TRBJ2-1	-	TRBD2	CASSPTRGLAGVYNEQFF	TGTGCCAGCAGTCCAACCCGAGGACTAGCGGGAGTCTACAATGAGCAGTTCTTC
TRBV29-1	TRBJ2-3	-	TRBD2	CSVESGGHTDTQYF	TGCAGCGTTGAATCGGGAGGACACACAGATACGCAGTATTTT
TRBV9	TRBJ1-1	once	TRBD1	CASSVGQGAVAFF	TGTGCCAGCAGCGTGGGTCAGGGGGCTGTAGCTTTCTTT
TRBV4-1	TRBJ1-5	-	-	CASSQVSGFSQPQHF	TGCGCCAGCAGCCAAGTATCGGGTTTTAGTCAGCCCCAGCATTTT
TRBV5-1	TRBJ1-2	-	-	CASSLPSTGAFSYGYTF	TGCGCCAGCAGCTTGCCCTCGACAGGAGCCTTCTCTTATGGCTACACCTTC
TRBV11-2	TRBJ2-3	-	-	CASSLAGRSTDTQYF	TGTGCCAGCAGCTTAGCGGGAAGAAGCACAGATACGCAGTATTTT
TRBV2	TRBJ2-7	few	TRBD1	CASRSDRAVYEQYF	TGTGCCAGCAGGAGTGACAGGGCGGTCTACGAGCAGTACTTC
TRBV28	TRBJ2-7	-	-	CASSPYHPVNEQYF	TGTGCCAGCAGTCCCTATCACCCCGTGAACGAGCAGTACTTC
TRBV30	TRBJ1-2	-	TRBD1	CAWGTGLGYGYTF	TGTGCCTGGGGGACAGGCCTTGGCTATGGCTACACCTTC
TRBV27	TRBJ2-1	-	TRBD2	CASSLWGGAYNEQFF	TGTGCCAGCAGTTTATGGGGGGGGGCCTACAATGAGCAGTTCTTC
TRBV7-8	TRBJ2-7	few	-	CASSFEGAGNSYEQYF	TGTGCCAGCAGCTTCGAGGGGGCGGGGAACTCCTACGAGCAGTACTTC
TRBV30	TRBJ1-3	-	-	CAWTDGNTIYF	TGTGCCTGGACAGATGGAAACACCATATATTTT
TRBV19	TRBJ1-1	-	TRBD1	CASSPSWTGGITEAFF	TGTGCCAGTAGTCCATCTTGGACAGGGGGCATCACTGAAGCTTTCTTT
TRBV5-6	TRBJ2-7	-	-	CASSSVYGGSETYEQYF	TGTGCCAGCAGCTCCGTCTATGGCGGGTCAGAAACCTACGAGCAGTACTTC
TRBV5-1	TRBJ2-4	-	-	CASTRQDIGDIQYF	TGCGCCAGCACGCGGCAGGACATTGGAGACATTCAGTACTTC
TRBV4-2	TRBJ2-3	-	TRBD2	CASSQDVQTSGSVDTQYF	TGTGCCAGCAGCCAAGACGTCCAGACTAGCGGGAGTGTGGATACGCAGTATTTT
TRBV5-1	TRBJ2-2	-	TRBD1	CASSWDRGLSTGELFF	TGCGCCAGCAGCTGGGACAGGGGGCTATCCACCGGGGAGCTGTTTTTT
TRBV6-1	TRBJ2-1	-	-	CASSEPQMDEQFF	TGTGCCAGCAGTGAGCCCCAGATGGATGAGCAGTTCTTC
TRBV5-1	TRBJ2-3	-	-	CASSLTAGRTDTQYF	TGCGCCAGCAGCTTAACAGCGGGCCGCACAGATACGCAGTATTTT